This T cell receptor beta chain was found in a study of CD8 T cells in Susac syndrome. Trimming removed 6 bases from V and 4 bases from J; junction bases left unmatched: 12. CDR1 is DFQATT, CDR2 SNEGSKA, per germline (reference sequence). The CDR3 has 15 amino acids. It was with random hexamers that roughly 0.45 to 1 ug RNA was reverse transcribed. Coverage of TCR beta CDR3 amplification by immunoSEQ multiplex PCR extended to 54 Vbeta and 13 Jbeta. From the immunoSEQ multiplex PCR reads, TCRdb called clonotypes with MiXCR, one entry per CDR3 protein. The table records 180,000 or so distinct CDR3 sequences, 85% to 95% of them present only once.

The chain combines TRBV20-1 with TRBJ2-1; 7 nucleotides agree with TRBD2. The receptor comes from a human donor in good health. Sequenced input: CD4+ T cells from PBMCs. The CDR3 DNA is TGCAGTGCCCCCCGGGAGGCGGGACGATACAATGAGCAGTTCTTC. Amino acids: CSAPREAGRYNEQFF.